This passage covers 25 T cell receptor beta chains from one sample sequenced in a study of Graves' ophthalmopathy and Graves' hyperthyroidism. Scientists amplified the TCR beta CDR3 regions from RNA transcripts. Second-round multiplex PCR followed a first-round RT-PCR using HTBI primers. TCRdb passed the multiplex PCR reads through MiXCR, listing each CDR3 protein once. The data show just over 400,000 distinct CDR3 sequences, with around 21% seen just once and 2.5% to 3% held by the top ten. Sequencing was carried out using peripheral blood. The origin of the receptors is a woman between 18 and 29 years old with stable Graves' hyperthyroidism.

This clonotype occurred many times. The J gene is TRBJ1-1, the V gene TRBV2, with a weak D call TRBD1 (6 bases). The CDR3 is made up of 16 amino acids. Germline CDR1 and CDR2: SNHLY and FYNNEI. The V end lost 4 bases, the J end lost 3 bases, and 18 bases lay between the germline ends. CDR3 region: CASSVYGAGADTEAFF. DNA for the CDR3: TGTGCCAGCAGTGTATACGGGGCAGGGGCCGACACTGAAGCTTTCTTT.

This clonotype was detected a few times. V gene TRBV10-3 combines with J gene TRBJ2-7; 7 bases align to TRBD1. V lost 0 bases, J lost 2 bases, and 7 bases stayed unmatched. The CDR3 extends over 16 amino acids. Germline CDR1 and CDR2: ENHRY and SYGVKD. As DNA, the CDR3 is TGTGCCATCAGTGAGTCGAGTCCCCAGGGGGCCTACGAGCAGTACTTC. Encoded protein: CAISESSPQGAYEQYF.

This clonotype was detected many times. This chain connects TRBV12-3 or TRBV12-4 to TRBJ1-1, with D unresolved. The CDR3 extends over 18 amino acids. Trimming pared 5 bases from V and 3 bases from J, leaving 25 bases between. CDR3 in amino acids: CASSAEVFSSVRDTEAFF. The CDR3 nucleotides read TGTGCCAGCAGTGCAGAGGTCTTTAGTTCTGTGAGGGACACTGAAGCTTTCTTT.

This chain's CDR3 is CASSLTGGLSRPVNTEAFF. CDR3 coding DNA: TGCGCCAGCAGCTTAACAGGCGGGCTTTCCCGCCCCGTGAACACTGAAGCTTTCTTT. V usage is TRBV5-1 and J usage is TRBJ1-1, with D possibly matching TRBD1 (5 bases). Germline CDR1 is SGHRS and CDR2 is YFSETQ. The CDR3 contains 19 residues. Trimming took 2 bases from V and 0 from J, leaving 23 bases between them.

At least ten counts were recorded for this clonotype. V is TRBV7-8 and J is TRBJ2-7; 10 bases are shared with TRBD2. This CDR3 has 17 residues. The germline V gene has CDR1 SGHVS and CDR2 FQNEAQ. V was pared by 6 bases and J by 6 bases, with 17 bases of the junction left unmatched. CDR3 in DNA: TGTGCCAGCAGGCCGAGGGCTAGCGGGGGAGGCGGCGGCGAGCAGTACTTC. It translates to CASRPRASGGGGGEQYF. Based on the CDR3 plus reference TRBV7-8 and TRBJ2-7, the full variable domain is GAGVSQSPRYKVAKRGQDVALRCDPISGHVSLFWYQQALGQGPEFLTYFQNEAQLDKSGLPSDRFFAERPEGSVSTLKIQRTQQEDSAVYLCASRPRASGGGGGEQYFGPGTRLTVT.

In this sample, this clonotype turned up a few times. The junction and the germline gene differ at one end; a read error may be behind it. V gene TRBV2 combines with J gene TRBJ2-5, with D possibly matching TRBD2 (6 bases). The CDR3 has 17 residues. From germline, CDR1 is SNHLY and CDR2 FYNNEI. CDR3 residues: CASRAKRFGGRQETKYF. Here the CDR3 DNA reads TGTGCCAGCAGGGCCAAACGCTTCGGGGGACGCCAAGAGACCAAGTACTTC.

At least ten counts were recorded for this clonotype. The chain recombines TRBV11-2 with TRBJ2-5; D gene unclear. Trimming left V 0 bases short and J 6 bases short, with 11 bases between. CDR3 length: 14 residues. Looked up from germline, CDR1 is SGHAT and CDR2 is FQNNGV. CDR3: CASSLDASVQTQYF. CDR3 nucleotide sequence: TGTGCCAGCAGCTTAGATGCGAGCGTCCAGACCCAGTACTTC. Filled out from reference TRBV11-2 and TRBJ2-5, the complete variable domain reads EAGVAQSPRYKIIEKRQSVAFWCNPISGHATLYWYQQILGQGPKLLIQFQNNGVVDDSQLPKDRFSAERLKGVDSTLKIQPAKLEDSAVYLCASSLDASVQTQYFGPGTRLLVL.

V is TRBV19 and J is TRBJ2-7, with a possible D match to TRBD1 (6 bases). The V end lost 9 bases, the J end lost 5 bases, and 20 bases lay between the germline ends. The CDR3 runs to 14 residues. The germline CDR1 and CDR2 sequences are LNHDA and SQIVND (reference sequence). CDR3 sequence reads: CARTLCRGTDEQYF. The CDR3 coding sequence is TGTGCCAGGACCTTATGCAGGGGAACAGACGAGCAGTACTTC.

This chain links TRBV12-3 or TRBV12-4 with TRBJ1-1; D remains unclear. The V end was cut by 3 bases, the J end by 3 bases, with 8 bases between. The CDR3 runs 13 residues. In DNA form, the CDR3 reads TGTGCCAGCAGTTTGGGATTGGACACTGAAGCTTTCTTT. As protein: CASSLGLDTEAFF.

In its sample, this clonotype was seen many times. The chain is built from TRBV28 and TRBJ1-1, with D uncertain. Trimming took off 3 bases at V and 3 bases at J, with 11 bases between the two ends. Germline lookup yields CDR1 MDHEN and CDR2 SYDVKM. This CDR3 region has 14 residues. In DNA, the CDR3 is TGTGCCAGCAGTTTGAAGCGACCGTACACTGAAGCTTTCTTT. It specifies CASSLKRPYTEAFF.

This clonotype was counted ten times or more. The V gene is TRBV28, the J gene TRBJ2-4; either TRBD1 or TRBD2 may fit D (7 bases each). CDR3 length: 16 residues. Per the germline V gene, CDR1 is MDHEN and CDR2 is SYDVKM. Trimming took off 6 bases at V and 4 bases at J, with 19 bases between the two ends. The CDR3 spells CASSVKGAGVKNIQYF. CDR3 bases: TGTGCCAGCAGCGTGAAGGGGGCGGGGGTTAAAAACATTCAGTACTTC.

This clonotype was found a few times. The junction differs from germline at one of its ends, possibly a read error. The chain employs TRBV5-1 and TRBJ2-5, with D perhaps matching TRBD2 (6 bases). CDR1 is SGHRS, CDR2 YFSETQ, per germline. The CDR3 is made up of 14 amino acids. The CDR3 DNA is TGCGCCAGCAGCGGTGGACTACCCCAAGAGACCAAGTACTTC. Amino acid sequence: CASSGGLPQETKYF. Full variable domain (missing parts from reference TRBV5-1 and TRBJ2-5): KAGVTQTPRYLIKTRGQQVTLSCSPISGHRSVSWYQQTPGQGLQFLFEYFSETQRNKGNFPGRFSGRQFSNSRSEMNVSTLELGDSALYLCASSGGLPQETKYFGPGTRLLVL.

This clonotype was seen many times. The V and J genes are TRBV6-4 and TRBJ1-1; no reliable D call. This CDR3 is built from 14 residues. The germline CDR1 and CDR2 sequences are MRHNA and SNTAGT. Between the trimmed V and J ends, which lost 0 bases and 1 base, there was a span of 6 bases. CDR3 in amino acids: CASSDSTENTEAFF. CDR3 bases: TGTGCCAGCAGTGACTCGACGGAGAACACTGAAGCTTTCTTT.

In this sample, this clonotype turned up many times. V and J are TRBV28 and TRBJ1-2; D not resolved. Germline V gene data show CDR1 as MDHEN and CDR2 as SYDVKM. With 7 bases removed from V and 4 bases from J, the gap between germline ends came to 19 bases. This CDR3 contains 15 residues. The CDR3 region is CASTSFEGTGYGYTF. The CDR3 DNA sequence: TGTGCCAGCACCTCTTTCGAGGGAACTGGCTATGGCTACACCTTC.

This clonotype has a count of ten or more. The genes are TRBV11-2 and TRBJ2-4; 11 bases align to TRBD2. V gave up 2 bases and J gave up 7 bases; unmatched junction bases: 4. Germline CDR1 reads SGHAT; CDR2 reads FQNNGV. This CDR3 comprises 15 residues. The chain's CDR3 is CASSLLAGGVNIQYF. The DNA of the CDR3 is TGTGCCAGCAGCTTACTAGCGGGAGGTGTCAACATTCAGTACTTC.

The chain joins TRBV20-1 to TRBJ2-6; D may match TRBD1 or TRBD2 (7 bases each). This CDR3 contains 15 residues. Germline V gene sequence: CDR1 DFQATT, CDR2 SNEGSKA (reference sequence). Trimming shortened V by 6 bases and J by 3 bases, and 15 bases separated the two germline ends. The CDR3 DNA is TGCAGTGCCAGGGGGGGGGTAGTTGGGGCCAACGTCCTGACTTTC. Its translation: CSARGGVVGANVLTF.

This clonotype has ten or more counts. The chain recombines TRBV12-3 or TRBV12-4 with TRBJ2-7, with 7 bases that match TRBD2. The CDR3 is 13 amino acids. V shed 7 bases and J 2 bases; nucleotides not matched to a gene: 5. CDR3 sequence reads: CASTLGGAYEQYF. The CDR3 bases are TGTGCCAGCACCCTGGGAGGGGCCTACGAGCAGTACTTC.

The chain couples TRBV12-3 or TRBV12-4 to TRBJ1-1, with TRBD1 matching over 7 bases. With 6 bases clipped from V and 4 bases from J, the junction kept 5 bases outside the gene matches. CDR3 length: 13 residues. CDR3 sequence: CASRSTGLTEAFF. The DNA of the CDR3 is TGTGCCAGCAGGTCGACAGGGCTCACTGAAGCTTTCTTT.

The chain couples TRBV4-1 to TRBJ2-7; the D gene is possibly TRBD1 (6 bases). CDR1 is MGHRA and CDR2 is YSYEKL in the germline V gene. The CDR3 spans 14 residues. Trimming stripped 1 base from V and 3 bases from J, with 10 bases between. CDR3 amino acids: CASSQAARGYEQYF. For the CDR3, the DNA is TGCGCCAGCAGCCAAGCAGCCAGGGGCTACGAGCAGTACTTC.

This clonotype showed up many times. The gene calls are TRBV10-3 and TRBJ1-1; D remains unclear. Trimming shortened V by 10 bases and J by 2 bases, and 14 bases separated the two germline ends. Germline V lookup: CDR1 ENHRY, CDR2 SYGVKD. The CDR3 extends over 13 amino acids. CDR3 amino acids: CATGEDGNTEAFF. CDR3 nucleotide sequence: TGTGCCACCGGGGAGGACGGCAACACTGAAGCTTTCTTT.

This clonotype was seen ten or more times. V and J are TRBV15 and TRBJ2-7; TRBD2 matches 13 bases. Germline trimming cut 3 bases from V and 3 bases from J; bases unmatched to any gene: 5. Per the germline V gene, CDR1 is LNHNV and CDR2 is YYDKDF (reference sequence). CDR3 length: 16 residues. Written as DNA, the CDR3 is TGTGCCACCAGCAGGTCCCGGACTAGCGGGAGCTACGAGCAGTACTTC. It encodes CATSRSRTSGSYEQYF.

This clonotype was counted many times. The chain combines TRBV29-1 with TRBJ1-1; possible D gene TRBD1, 6 bases. Germline V lookup: CDR1 SQVTM, CDR2 ANQGSEA. This CDR3 spans 13 amino acids. The V gene lost 7 bases and the J gene lost 1 base, with 13 bases spanning the gap. The DNA of the CDR3 is TGCAGCGCAACGCCGACAGGGAACACTGAAGCTTTCTTT. This codes for CSATPTGNTEAFF. Looking up the rest from reference TRBV29-1 and TRBJ1-1 gives the full variable domain: SAVISQKPSRDICQRGTSLTIQCQVDSQVTMMFWYRQQPGQSLTLIATANQGSEATYESGFVIDKFPISRPNLTFSTLTVSNMSPEDSSIYLCSATPTGNTEAFFGQGTRLTVV.

The V and J genes are TRBV27 and TRBJ2-7; D is perhaps TRBD2 (5 bases). The CDR3 contains 15 residues. Germline CDR1 and CDR2: MNHEY and SMNVEV (reference sequence). Trimming stripped 5 bases from V and 1 base from J, with 15 bases between. The CDR3 spells CASSLATRRSYEQYF. The CDR3 DNA is TGTGCCAGCAGTCTAGCTACACGGAGATCCTACGAGCAGTACTTC.

This clonotype has at least ten counts. The rearrangement joins TRBV11-3 to TRBJ2-7, with 9 bases matching TRBD2. CDR3 size: 15 residues. Germline V gene data show CDR1 as SGHNT and CDR2 as YENEEA. Trimming took 3 bases from V and 3 from J; bases not matched to a gene: 6. CDR3 DNA: TGTGCCAGCAGCTTGGCGCGGGAGGGCCGCTACGAGCAGTACTTC. As protein: CASSLAREGRYEQYF.

The rearrangement links TRBV5-1 to TRBJ1-2, with 7 bases matching TRBD1. V was clipped by 0 bases and J by 4 bases; unmatched bases: 3. The germline CDR1 and CDR2 sequences are SGHRS and YFSETQ. The CDR3 is made up of 14 amino acids. This CDR3 is CASSLAGGAYGYTF. The CDR3 coding sequence is TGCGCCAGCAGCTTGGCAGGGGGAGCCTATGGCTACACCTTC.